This entry describes one T cell receptor beta chain. Single viable CD3+CD4+CD8-CD45RO+ cells were sorted as the memory CD4+ T cells. V dropped 5 bases and J dropped 8 bases, with 18 bases sitting between them. Per germline, CDR1 GTSNPN and CDR2 SVGIG (reference sequence). The CDR3 is 13 residues long. These data belong to a study of memory CD4+ T cells and cytomegalovirus serostatus. Sequenced by immunoSEQ multiplex PCR; TCRdb stores in-frame clones only, minus some. The sample includes 75,000 to 90,000 clones, 80% seen only once; the top ten take less than 0.85%. This clonotype originated in an adult in good health and CMV-seronegative. Sequencing was carried out using memory CD4+ T cells from blood. The gene calls are TRBV30 and TRBJ1-2; a possible D gene is TRBD1 (5 bases). CDR3 sequence reads: CAWGASVMGGYTF. The CDR3 bases are TGTGCCTGGGGGGCGTCCGTCATGGGCGGCTACACCTTC.